This T cell receptor beta chain is from a study of blood T cells in healthy people across ages. The use of a sample-barcoded 5' primer and a J-beta primer mix characterized a second PCR of roughly 6 to 11 cycles. TCRdb re-called the 5' RACE reads through MiXCR, storing one row per CDR3 protein. The table has 590,000 or so distinct CDR3 sequences, 25% to 35% seen once. This clonotype was found many times. Per the germline V gene, CDR1 is MGHRA and CDR2 is YSYEKL. This CDR3 has 16 residues. V was clipped by 1 base and J by 5 bases, with 17 bases between them. The sequence was obtained from a woman older than 75 in good health. This rearrangement joins TRBV4-1 to TRBJ1-1; perhaps TRBD1 as D (5 bases). The sample taken for sequencing was blood. CDR3 coding DNA: TGCGCCAGCAGCCAAGTGTCGGGTATCCAGGGAACTGAAGCTTTCTTT. Amino acid sequence: CASSQVSGIQGTEAFF.